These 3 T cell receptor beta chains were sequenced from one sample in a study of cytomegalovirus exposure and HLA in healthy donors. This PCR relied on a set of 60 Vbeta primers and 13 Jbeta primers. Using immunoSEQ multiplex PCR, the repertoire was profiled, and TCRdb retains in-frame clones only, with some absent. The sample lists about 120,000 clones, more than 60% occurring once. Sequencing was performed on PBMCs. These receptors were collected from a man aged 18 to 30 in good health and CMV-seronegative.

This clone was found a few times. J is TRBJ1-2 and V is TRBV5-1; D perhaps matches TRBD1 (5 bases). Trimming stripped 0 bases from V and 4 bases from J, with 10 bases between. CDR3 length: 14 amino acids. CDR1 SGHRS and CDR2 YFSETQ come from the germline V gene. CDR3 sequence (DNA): TGCGCCAGCAGCTTGGGGGGGGACTTCTATGGCTACACCTTC. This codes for CASSLGGDFYGYTF.

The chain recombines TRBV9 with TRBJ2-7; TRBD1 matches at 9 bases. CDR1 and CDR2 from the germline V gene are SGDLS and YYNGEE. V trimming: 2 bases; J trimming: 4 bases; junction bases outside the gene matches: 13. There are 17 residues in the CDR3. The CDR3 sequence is CASSVFIAGTGTYEQYF. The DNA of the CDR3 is TGTGCCAGCAGCGTCTTCATCGCCGGGACAGGGACGTACGAGCAGTACTTC.

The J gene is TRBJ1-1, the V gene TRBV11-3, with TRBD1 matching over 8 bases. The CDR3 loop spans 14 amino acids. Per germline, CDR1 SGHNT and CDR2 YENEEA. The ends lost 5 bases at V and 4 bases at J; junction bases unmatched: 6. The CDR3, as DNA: TGTGCCAGCAGCGCCCAGGGGGCGACCACTGAAGCTTTCTTT. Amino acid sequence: CASSAQGATTEAFF.